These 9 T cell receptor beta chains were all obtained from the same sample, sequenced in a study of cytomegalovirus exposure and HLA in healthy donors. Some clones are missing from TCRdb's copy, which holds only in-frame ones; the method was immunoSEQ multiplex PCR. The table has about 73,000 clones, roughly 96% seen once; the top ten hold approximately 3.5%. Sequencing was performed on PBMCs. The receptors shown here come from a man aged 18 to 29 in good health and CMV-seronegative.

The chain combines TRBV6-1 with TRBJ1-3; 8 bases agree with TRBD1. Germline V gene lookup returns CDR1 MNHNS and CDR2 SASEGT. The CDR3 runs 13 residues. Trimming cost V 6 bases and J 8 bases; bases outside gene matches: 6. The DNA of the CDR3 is TGTGCCAGCAGCGAGACAGGGGAAGACACCATATATTTT. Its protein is CASSETGEDTIYF.

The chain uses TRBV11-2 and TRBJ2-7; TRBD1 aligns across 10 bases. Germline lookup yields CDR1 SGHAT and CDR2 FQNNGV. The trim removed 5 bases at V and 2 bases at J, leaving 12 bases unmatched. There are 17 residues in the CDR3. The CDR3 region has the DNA TGTGCCAGCAGCCTAAAGTCATGGACAGGGGGTCCCTACGAGCAGTACTTC. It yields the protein CASSLKSWTGGPYEQYF.

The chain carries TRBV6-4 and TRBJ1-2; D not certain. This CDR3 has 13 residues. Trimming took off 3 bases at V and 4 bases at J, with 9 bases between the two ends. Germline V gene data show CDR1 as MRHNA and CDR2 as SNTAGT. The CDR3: CASSEAAGYGYTF. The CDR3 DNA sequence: TGTGCCAGCAGTGAGGCGGCGGGCTATGGCTACACCTTC.

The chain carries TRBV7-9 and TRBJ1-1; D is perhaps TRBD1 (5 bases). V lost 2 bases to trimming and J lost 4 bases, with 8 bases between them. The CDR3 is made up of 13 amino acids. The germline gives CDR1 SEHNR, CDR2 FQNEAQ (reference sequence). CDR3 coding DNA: TGTGCCAGCAGCTTAATAAGGGGCACTGAAGCTTTCTTT. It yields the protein CASSLIRGTEAFF.

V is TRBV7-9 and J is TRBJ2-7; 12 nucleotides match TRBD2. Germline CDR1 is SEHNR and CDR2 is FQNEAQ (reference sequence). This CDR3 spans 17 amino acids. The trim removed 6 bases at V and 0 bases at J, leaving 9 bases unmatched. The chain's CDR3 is CASSHRTSGGPSYEQYF. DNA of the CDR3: TGTGCCAGCAGTCATCGTACTAGCGGGGGGCCCTCCTACGAGCAGTACTTC.

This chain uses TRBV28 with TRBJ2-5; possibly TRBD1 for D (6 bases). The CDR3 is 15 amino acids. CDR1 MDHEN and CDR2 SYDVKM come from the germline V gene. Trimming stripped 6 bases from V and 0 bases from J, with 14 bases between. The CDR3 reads CASRSSGQYQETQYF. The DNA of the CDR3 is TGTGCCAGCAGATCCTCAGGACAGTACCAAGAGACCCAGTACTTC.

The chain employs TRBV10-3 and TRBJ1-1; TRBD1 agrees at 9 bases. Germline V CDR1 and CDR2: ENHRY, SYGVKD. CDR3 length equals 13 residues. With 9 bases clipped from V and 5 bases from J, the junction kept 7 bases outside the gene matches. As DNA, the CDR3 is TGTGCCATTCGGGACAGGGATGGGACTGAAGCTTTCTTT. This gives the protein CAIRDRDGTEAFF.

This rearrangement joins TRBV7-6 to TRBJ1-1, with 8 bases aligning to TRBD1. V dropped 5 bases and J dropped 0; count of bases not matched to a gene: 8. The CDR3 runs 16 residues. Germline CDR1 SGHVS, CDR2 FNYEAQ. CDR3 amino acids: CASSPRAGQVNTEAFF. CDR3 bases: TGTGCCAGCAGCCCTCGGGCGGGACAGGTGAACACTGAAGCTTTCTTT. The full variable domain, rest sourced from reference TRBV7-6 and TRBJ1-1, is GAGVSQSPRYKVTKRGQDVALRCDPISGHVSLYWYRQALGQGPEFLTYFNYEAQQDKSGLPNDRFSAERPEGSISTLTIQRTEQRDSAMYRCASSPRAGQVNTEAFFGQGTRLTVV.

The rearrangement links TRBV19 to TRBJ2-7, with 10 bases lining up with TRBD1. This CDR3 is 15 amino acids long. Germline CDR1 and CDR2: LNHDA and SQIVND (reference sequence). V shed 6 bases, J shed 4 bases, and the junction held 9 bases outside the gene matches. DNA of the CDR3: TGTGCCAGTAGCCTGTATCCGGACAGGGGGTACGAGCAGTACTTC. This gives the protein CASSLYPDRGYEQYF.